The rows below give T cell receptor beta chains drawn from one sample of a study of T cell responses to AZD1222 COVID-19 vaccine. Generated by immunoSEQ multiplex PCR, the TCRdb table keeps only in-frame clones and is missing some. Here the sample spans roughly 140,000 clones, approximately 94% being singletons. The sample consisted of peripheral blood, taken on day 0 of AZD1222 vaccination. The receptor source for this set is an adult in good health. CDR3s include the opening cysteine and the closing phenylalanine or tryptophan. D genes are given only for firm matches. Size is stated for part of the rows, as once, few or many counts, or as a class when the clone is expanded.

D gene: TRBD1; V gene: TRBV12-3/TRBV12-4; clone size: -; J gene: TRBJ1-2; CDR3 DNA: TGTGCCAGCAGTCGCACAGGGGGCGATGGCTACACCTTC; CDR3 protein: CASSRTGGDGYTF
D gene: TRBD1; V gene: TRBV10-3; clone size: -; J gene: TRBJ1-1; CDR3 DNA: TGTGCCATCAGTCCCGGACAGGGCGGGAACACTGAAGCTTTCTTT; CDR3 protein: CAISPGQGGNTEAFF
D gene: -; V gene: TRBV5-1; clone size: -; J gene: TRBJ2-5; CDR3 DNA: TGCGCCAGCAGCTTACGTTTAGAGAAAGAGACCCAGTACTTC; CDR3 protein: CASSLRLEKETQYF
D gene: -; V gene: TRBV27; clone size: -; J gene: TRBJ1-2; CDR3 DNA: TGTGCCAGCAGTTTATCTGTGGGGTACTATGGCTACACCTTC; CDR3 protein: CASSLSVGYYGYTF
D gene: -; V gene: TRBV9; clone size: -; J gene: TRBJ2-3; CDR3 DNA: TGTGCCAGCAGCCCCGGAGGGCCCCGGGCGGATACGCAGTATTTT; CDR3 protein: CASSPGGPRADTQYF
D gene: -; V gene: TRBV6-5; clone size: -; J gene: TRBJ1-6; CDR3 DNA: TGTGCCAGCAGACAGGCCAGCAATTCACCCCTCCACTTT; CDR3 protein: CASRQASNSPLHF
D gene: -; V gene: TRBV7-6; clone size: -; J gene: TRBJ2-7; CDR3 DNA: TGTGCCAGCAGCGGGGGCAGTTCCTACGAGCAGTACTTC; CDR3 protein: CASSGGSSYEQYF
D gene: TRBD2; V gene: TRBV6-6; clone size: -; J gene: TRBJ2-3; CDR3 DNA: TGTGCCAGCAGCAAACTAGCGAGCAGCACAGATACGCAGTATTTT; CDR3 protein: CASSKLASSTDTQYF
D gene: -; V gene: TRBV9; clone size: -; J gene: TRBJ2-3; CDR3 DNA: TGTGCCAGCAGTCAAAAACCCCAGGGCTACACAGATACGCAGTATTTT; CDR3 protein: CASSQKPQGYTDTQYF
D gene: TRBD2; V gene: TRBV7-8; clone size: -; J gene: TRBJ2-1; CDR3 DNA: TGTGCCAGCAGAGGGACTAGCGGTTATGTCGAGCAGTTCTTC; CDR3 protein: CASRGTSGYVEQFF
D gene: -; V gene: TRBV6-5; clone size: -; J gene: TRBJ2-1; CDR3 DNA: TGTGCCAGCAGTTCCCTAGGACAGTTCAATGAGCAGTTCTTC; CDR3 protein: CASSSLGQFNEQFF
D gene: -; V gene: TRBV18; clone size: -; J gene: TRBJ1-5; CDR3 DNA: TGTGCCAGCTCACCAACGGACGTAAAACAGCCCCAGCATTTT; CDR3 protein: CASSPTDVKQPQHF
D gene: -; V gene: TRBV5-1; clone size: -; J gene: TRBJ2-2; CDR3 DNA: TGCGCCAGCAGCTTGGGGGTACGGGGTAATACCGGGGAGCTGTTTTTT; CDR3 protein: CASSLGVRGNTGELFF
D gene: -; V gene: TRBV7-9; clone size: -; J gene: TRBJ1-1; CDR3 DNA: TGTGCCAGCAGCTTTGGGTCCACTGAAGCTTTCTTT; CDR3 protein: CASSFGSTEAFF
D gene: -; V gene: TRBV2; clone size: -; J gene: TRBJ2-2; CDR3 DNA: TGTGCCAGCAGTGACCAGGGTTACACCGGGGAGCTGTTTTTT; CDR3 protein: CASSDQGYTGELFF
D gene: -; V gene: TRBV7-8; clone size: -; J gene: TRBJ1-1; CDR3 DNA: TGTGCCAGCAGCCTTCCCCCAGGGAACACTGAAGCTTTCTTT; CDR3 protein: CASSLPPGNTEAFF
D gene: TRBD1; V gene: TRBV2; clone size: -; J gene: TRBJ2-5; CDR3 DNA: TGTGCCAGCAGTCCTCGACAGGGGGTGATCCAAGAGACCCAGTACTTC; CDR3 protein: CASSPRQGVIQETQYF
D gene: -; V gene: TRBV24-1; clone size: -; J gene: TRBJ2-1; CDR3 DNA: TGTGCCACCGCGGACGGCTACAATGAGCAGTTCTTC; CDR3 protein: CATADGYNEQFF
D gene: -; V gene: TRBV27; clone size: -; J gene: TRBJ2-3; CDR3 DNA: TGTGCCAGCAGTTTTGAGGAAACAGGGCTGAGGAAAAAGCAGTATTTT; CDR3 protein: CASSFEETGLRKKQYF
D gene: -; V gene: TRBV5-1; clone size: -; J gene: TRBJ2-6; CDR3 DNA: TGCGCCAGCAGCATTGCGGGGTCCGGGGCCAACGTCCTGACTTTC; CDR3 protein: CASSIAGSGANVLTF
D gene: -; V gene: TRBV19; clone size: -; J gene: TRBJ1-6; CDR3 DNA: TGTGCCAGTAGTACCCGCTTTCAGCCGGGTTTTAATTCACCCCTCCACTTT; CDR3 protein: CASSTRFQPGFNSPLHF
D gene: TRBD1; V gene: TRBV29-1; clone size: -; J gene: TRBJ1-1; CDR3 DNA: TGCAGCGTGCTGGGACAGGGTGCCAGAATTGAAGCTTTCTTT; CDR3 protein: CSVLGQGARIEAFF
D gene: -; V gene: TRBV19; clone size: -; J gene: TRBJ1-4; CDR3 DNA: TGTGCCAGTAGTCCCCGCTTCGGGGCGGCGGGGGAAAAACTGTTTTTT; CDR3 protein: CASSPRFGAAGEKLFF
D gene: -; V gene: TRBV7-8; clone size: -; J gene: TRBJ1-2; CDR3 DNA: TGTGCCAGCAGCTCAAGGGGACATCTGTTCTATGGCTACACCTTC; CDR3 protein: CASSSRGHLFYGYTF
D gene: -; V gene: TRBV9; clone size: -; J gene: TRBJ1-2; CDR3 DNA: TGTGCCAGCAGCGTAGACCCGGGGGGATCCGGGGGCTACACCTTC; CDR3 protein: CASSVDPGGSGGYTF
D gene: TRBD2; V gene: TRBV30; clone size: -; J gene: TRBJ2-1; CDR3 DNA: TGTGCCTGGAGTCCACCGGGACTAGTTGCCGTTGAGCAGTTCTTC; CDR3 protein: CAWSPPGLVAVEQFF
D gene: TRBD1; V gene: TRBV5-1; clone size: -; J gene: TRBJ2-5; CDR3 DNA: TGCGCCAGCAGCTGGAGTCAGGGGGCGGGAGAGACCCAGTACTTC; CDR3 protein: CASSWSQGAGETQYF
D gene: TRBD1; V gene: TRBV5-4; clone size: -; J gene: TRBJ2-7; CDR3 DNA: TGTGCCAGCAGCCCCGGACAGGGGACGACCTCCTACGAGCAGTACTTC; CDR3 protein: CASSPGQGTTSYEQYF
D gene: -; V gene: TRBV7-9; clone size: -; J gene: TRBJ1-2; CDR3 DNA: TGTGCCAGCAGCCAAGACACCGGCGGCTACACCTTC; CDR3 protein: CASSQDTGGYTF
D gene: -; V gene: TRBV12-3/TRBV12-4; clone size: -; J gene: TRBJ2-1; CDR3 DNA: TGTGCCAAAGCAGCCTCCTACAATGAGCAGTTCTTC; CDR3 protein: CAKAASYNEQFF
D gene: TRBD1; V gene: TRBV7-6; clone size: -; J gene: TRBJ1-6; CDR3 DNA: TGTGCCAGCAGCTACAGGGGACTTGGCTATAATTCACCCCTCCACTTT; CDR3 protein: CASSYRGLGYNSPLHF
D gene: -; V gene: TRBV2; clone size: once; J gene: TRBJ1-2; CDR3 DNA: TGTGCCAGCATCGCATCCGGGACAAAAGGGAATGGCTACACCTTC; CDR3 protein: CASIASGTKGNGYTF
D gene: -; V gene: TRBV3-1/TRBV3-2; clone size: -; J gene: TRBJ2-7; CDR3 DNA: TGTGCCAGCAGCCTTTTCAACGCCGGCTCCTACGAGCAGTACTTC; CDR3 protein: CASSLFNAGSYEQYF
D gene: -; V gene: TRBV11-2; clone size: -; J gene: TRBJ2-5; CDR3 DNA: TGTGCCAGCAGCGGGGCAGAGACCCAGTACTTC; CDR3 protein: CASSGAETQYF
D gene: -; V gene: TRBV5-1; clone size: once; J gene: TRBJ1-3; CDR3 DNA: TGCGCCAGCAGCTTGGGTGACAGCCTCTCTGGAAACACCATATATTTT; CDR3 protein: CASSLGDSLSGNTIYF
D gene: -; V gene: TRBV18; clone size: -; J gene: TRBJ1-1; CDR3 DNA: TGTGCCAGCTCACCACCGAAGAAGGGACCTGAAGCTTTCTTT; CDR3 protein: CASSPPKKGPEAFF
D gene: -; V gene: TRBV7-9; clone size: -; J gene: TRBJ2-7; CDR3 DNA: TGTGCCAGCAGCTTAGGACAGAACTACGAGCAGTACTTC; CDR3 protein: CASSLGQNYEQYF
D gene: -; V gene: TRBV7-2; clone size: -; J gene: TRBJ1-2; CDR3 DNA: TGTGCCAGCAGTACGACAGGTGGCTATGGCTACACCTTC; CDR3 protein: CASSTTGGYGYTF
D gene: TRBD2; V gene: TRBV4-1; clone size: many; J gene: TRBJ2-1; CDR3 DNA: TGCGCCAGCGGCCAGGGGCCCTTAGCGGGAGGGCGCGATGAGCAGTTCTTC; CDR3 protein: CASGQGPLAGGRDEQFF
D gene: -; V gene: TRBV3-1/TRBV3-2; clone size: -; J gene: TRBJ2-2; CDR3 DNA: TGTGCCAGCAGCCAAGCGAAGCGTTTGAACACCGGGGAGCTGTTTTTT; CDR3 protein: CASSQAKRLNTGELFF
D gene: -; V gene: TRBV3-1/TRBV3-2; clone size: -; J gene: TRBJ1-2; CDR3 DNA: TGTGCCAGCAGCCAAGTACCTACTACTGGCTACACCTTC; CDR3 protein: CASSQVPTTGYTF
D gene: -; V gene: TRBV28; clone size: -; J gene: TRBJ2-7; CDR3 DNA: TGTGCCAGCAGTCTCAGGGCAAGGTCCCTCTCCTACGAGCAGTACTTC; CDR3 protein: CASSLRARSLSYEQYF
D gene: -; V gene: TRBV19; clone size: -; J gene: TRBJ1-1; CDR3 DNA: TGTGCCAGTGCTTACAACAGGGAGCCCGAAGCTTTCTTT; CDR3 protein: CASAYNREPEAFF
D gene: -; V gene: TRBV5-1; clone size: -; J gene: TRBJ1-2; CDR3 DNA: TGCGCCAGCAGCACCCCAGGTAACTATGGCTACACCTTC; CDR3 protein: CASSTPGNYGYTF
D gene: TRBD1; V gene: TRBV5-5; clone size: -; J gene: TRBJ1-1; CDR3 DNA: TGTGCCAGCACCCGTGATGGACAGGGGAACACTGAAGCTTTCTTT; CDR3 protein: CASTRDGQGNTEAFF
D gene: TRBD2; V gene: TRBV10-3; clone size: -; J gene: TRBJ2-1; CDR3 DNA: TGTGCCATCAGTGGATCTAGCGGGAGGGTTGGTTTGTACAATGAGCAGTTCTTC; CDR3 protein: CAISGSSGRVGLYNEQFF
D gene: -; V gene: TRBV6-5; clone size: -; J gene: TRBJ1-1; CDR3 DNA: TGTGCCAGCACTCTCAGAAGAATCACTGAAGCTTTCTTT; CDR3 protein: CASTLRRITEAFF
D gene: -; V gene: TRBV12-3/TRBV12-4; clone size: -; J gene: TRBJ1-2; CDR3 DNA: TGTGCCAGCAGTTTCATCTCTAACTATGGCTACACCTTC; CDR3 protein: CASSFISNYGYTF
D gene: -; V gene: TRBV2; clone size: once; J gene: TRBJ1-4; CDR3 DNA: TGTGCCAGCAGTGAAGGGACAGCCCCGGGTAATGAAAAACTGTTTTTT; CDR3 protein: CASSEGTAPGNEKLFF
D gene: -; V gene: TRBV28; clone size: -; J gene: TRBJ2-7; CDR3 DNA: TGTGCCAGCACAGGGCGGTTCTACGAGCAGTACTTC; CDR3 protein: CASTGRFYEQYF
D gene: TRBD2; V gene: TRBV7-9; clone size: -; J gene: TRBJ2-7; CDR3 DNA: TGTGCCAGCAGCCTGGGACTAGGCGAGCAGTACTTC; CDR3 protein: CASSLGLGEQYF
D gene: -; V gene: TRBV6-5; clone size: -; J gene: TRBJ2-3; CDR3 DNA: TGTGCCAGCAGTTACCCGGGAGCCCCAGATACGCAGTATTTT; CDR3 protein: CASSYPGAPDTQYF
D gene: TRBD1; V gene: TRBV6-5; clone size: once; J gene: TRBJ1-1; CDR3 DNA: TGTGCCAGCAACCCACAGGGGAGGAACACTGAAGCTTTCTTT; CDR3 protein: CASNPQGRNTEAFF
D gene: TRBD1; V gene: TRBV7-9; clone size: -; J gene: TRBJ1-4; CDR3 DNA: TGTGCCAGCAGCTTGGGGGACAGGGCAACTAATGAAAAACTGTTTTTT; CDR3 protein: CASSLGDRATNEKLFF
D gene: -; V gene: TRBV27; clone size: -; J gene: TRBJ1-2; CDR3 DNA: TGTGCCAGCAGTTCCGGGGGCCTTTGGGGCTACACCTTC; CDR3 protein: CASSSGGLWGYTF
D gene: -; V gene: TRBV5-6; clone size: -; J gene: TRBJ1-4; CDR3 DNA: TGTGCCAGCAGCTTAAGGCAGGGGCGAGGGGGAAAACTGTTTTTT; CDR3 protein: CASSLRQGRGGKLFF
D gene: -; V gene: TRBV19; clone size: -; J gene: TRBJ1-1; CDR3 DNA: TGTGCCAGTGGGGTCTGGGGCGGAAACACTGAAGCTTTCTTT; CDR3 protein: CASGVWGGNTEAFF